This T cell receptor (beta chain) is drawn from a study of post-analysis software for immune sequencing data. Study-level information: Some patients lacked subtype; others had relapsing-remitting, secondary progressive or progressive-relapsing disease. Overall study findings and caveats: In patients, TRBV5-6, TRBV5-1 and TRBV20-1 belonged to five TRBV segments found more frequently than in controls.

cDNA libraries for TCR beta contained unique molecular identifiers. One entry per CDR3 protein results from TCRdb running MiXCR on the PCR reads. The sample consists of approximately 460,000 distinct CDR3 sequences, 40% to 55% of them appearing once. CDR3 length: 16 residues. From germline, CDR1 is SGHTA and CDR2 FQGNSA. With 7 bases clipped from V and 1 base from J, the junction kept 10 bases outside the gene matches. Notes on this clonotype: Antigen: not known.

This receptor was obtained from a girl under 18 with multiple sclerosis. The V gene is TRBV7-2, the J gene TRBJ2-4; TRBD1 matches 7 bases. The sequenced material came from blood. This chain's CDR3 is CASTIRTGLAKNIQYF. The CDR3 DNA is TGTGCCAGCACTATACGGACAGGTCTCGCCAAAAACATTCAGTACTTC. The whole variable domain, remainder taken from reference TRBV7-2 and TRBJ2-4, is GAGVSQSPSNKVTEKGKDVELRCDPISGHTALYWYRQSLGQGLEFLIYFQGNSAPDKSGLPSDRFSAERTGGSVSTLTIQRTQQEDSAVYLCASTIRTGLAKNIQYFGAGTRLSVL.